The T cell receptor (beta chain) under discussion was sequenced for a study of blood T cells in healthy people across ages. It was with a sample-barcoded 5' primer and a J-beta primer mix that a second PCR of roughly 7 to 12 cycles was run. Sequencing of every sample gave 3 million or more CDR3-containing paired-end reads. One entry per CDR3 protein, called by TCRdb with MiXCR from the 5' RACE reads. The profile shows almost 1 million distinct CDR3 sequences, roughly half of them singletons. The receptor comes from a woman aged 60-75 years in good health. The sample taken for sequencing was blood.

The CDR3 loop reads CATLGAQGDSPLHF. Written as DNA, the CDR3 is TGTGCCACGTTAGGCGCGCAGGGGGATTCACCCCTCCACTTT. The rearrangement joins TRBV28 to TRBJ1-6; 7 bases line up with TRBD1. Unmatched junction bases numbered 11, after V lost 10 bases and J lost 8 bases. The CDR3 has 14 amino acids. The V gene's germline CDR1 is MDHEN and CDR2 SYDVKM.